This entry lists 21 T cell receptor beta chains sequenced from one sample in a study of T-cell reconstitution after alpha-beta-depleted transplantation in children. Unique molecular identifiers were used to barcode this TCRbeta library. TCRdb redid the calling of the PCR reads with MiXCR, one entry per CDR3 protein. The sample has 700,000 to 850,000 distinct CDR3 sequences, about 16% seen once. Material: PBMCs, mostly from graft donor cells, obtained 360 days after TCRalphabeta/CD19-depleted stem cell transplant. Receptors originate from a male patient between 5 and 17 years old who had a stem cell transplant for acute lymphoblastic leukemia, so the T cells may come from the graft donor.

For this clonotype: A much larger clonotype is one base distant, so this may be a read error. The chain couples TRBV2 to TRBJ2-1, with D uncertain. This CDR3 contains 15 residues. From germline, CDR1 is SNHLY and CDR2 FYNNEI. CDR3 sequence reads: CASSETGSSYNGQFF. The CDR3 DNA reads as TGTGCCAGCAGTGAAACGGGTAGCTCCTACAATGGGCAGTTCTTC.

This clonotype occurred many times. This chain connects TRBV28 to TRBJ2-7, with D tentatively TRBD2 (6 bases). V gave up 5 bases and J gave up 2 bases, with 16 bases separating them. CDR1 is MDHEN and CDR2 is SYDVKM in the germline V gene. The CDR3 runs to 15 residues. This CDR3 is CASSLAGGWAYEQYF. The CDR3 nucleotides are TGTGCCAGCAGTCTTGCTGGGGGGTGGGCCTACGAGCAGTACTTC.

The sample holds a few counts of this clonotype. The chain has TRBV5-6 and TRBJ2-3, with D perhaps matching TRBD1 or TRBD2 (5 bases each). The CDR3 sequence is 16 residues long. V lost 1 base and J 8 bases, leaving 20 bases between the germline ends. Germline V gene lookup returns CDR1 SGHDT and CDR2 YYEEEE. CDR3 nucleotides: TGTGCCAGCAGCTTGATAGGGTGGGGGAATCCGGGTACGCAGTATTTT. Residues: CASSLIGWGNPGTQYF.

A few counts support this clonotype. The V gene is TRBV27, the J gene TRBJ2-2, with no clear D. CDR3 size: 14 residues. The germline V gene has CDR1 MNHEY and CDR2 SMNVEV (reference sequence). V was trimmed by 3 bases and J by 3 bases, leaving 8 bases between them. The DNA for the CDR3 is TGTGCCAGCAGTTTTTATCTCGACACCGGGGAGCTGTTTTTT. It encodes CASSFYLDTGELFF.

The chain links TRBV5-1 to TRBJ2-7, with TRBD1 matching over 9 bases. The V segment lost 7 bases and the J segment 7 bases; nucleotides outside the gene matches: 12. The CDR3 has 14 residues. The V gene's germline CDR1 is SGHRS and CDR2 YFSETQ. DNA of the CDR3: TGCGCCAGCTGCGGGACAGGGTCGCTTGATGAGCAGTACTTC. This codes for CASCGTGSLDEQYF.

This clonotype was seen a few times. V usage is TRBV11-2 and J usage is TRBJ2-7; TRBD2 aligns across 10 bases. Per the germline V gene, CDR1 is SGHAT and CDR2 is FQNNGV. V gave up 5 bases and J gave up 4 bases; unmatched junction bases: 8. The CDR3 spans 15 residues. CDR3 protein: CASSPSGSGIYEQYF. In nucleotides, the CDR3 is TGTGCCAGCAGCCCTAGCGGGAGCGGGATTTACGAGCAGTACTTC.

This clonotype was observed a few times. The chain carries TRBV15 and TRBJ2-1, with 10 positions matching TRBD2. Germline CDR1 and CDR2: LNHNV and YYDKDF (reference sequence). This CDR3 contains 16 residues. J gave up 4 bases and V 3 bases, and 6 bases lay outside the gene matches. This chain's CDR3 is CATSRYDSGRYNEQFF. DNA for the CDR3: TGTGCCACCAGCAGGTATGATAGCGGGAGGTACAATGAGCAGTTCTTC.

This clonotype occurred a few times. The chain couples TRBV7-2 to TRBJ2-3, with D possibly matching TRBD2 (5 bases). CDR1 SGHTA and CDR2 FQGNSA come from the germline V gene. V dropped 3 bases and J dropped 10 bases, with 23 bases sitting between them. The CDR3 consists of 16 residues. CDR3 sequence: CASSFPGSRQQRPQYF. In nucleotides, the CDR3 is TGTGCCAGCAGCTTCCCGGGGTCGCGGCAGCAGCGGCCGCAGTATTTT.

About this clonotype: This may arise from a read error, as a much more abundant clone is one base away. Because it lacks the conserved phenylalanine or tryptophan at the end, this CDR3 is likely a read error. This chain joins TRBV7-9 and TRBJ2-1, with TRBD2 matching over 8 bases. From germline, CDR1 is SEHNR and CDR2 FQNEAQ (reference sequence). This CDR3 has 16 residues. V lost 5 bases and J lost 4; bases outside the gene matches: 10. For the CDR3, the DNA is TGTGCCAGCAGCCCACGGGGCGGGAGGATGTACAATGAGCAGTTCTTA. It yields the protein CASSPRGGRMYNEQFL.

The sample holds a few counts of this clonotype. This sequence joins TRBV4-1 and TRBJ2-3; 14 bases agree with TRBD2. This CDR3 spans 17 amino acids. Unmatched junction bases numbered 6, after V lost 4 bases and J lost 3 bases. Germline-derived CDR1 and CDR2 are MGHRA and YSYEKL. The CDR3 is CASSPSGLAGVTDTQYF. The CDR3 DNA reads TGCGCCAGCAGCCCATCGGGACTAGCGGGAGTGACAGATACGCAGTATTTT.

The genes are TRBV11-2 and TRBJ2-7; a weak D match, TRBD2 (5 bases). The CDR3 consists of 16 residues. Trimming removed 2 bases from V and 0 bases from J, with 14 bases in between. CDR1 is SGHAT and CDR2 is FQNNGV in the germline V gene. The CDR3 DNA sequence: TGTGCCAGCAGCTTATCGGGGTTAAAGAGCTCCTACGAGCAGTACTTC. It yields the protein CASSLSGLKSSYEQYF.

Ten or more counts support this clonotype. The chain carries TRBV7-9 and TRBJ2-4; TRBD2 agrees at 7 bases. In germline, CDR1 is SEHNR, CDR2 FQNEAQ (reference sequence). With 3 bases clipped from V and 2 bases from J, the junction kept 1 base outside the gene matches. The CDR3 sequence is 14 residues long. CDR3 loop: CASSLGGSKNIQYF. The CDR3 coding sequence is TGTGCCAGCAGCTTGGGGGGGTCCAAAAACATTCAGTACTTC.

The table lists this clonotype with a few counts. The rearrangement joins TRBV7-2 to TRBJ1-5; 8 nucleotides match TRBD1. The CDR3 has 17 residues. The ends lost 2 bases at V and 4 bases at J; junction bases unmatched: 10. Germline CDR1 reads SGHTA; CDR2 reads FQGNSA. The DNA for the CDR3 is TGTGCCAGCAGCTTATTTGGACAGGGCGGGGAAAATCAGCCCCAGCATTTT. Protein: CASSLFGQGGENQPQHF. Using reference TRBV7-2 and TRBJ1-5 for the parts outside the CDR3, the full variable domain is GAGVSQSPSNKVTEKGKDVELRCDPISGHTALYWYRQSLGQGLEFLIYFQGNSAPDKSGLPSDRFSAERTGGSVSTLTIQRTQQEDSAVYLCASSLFGQGGENQPQHFGDGTRLSIL.

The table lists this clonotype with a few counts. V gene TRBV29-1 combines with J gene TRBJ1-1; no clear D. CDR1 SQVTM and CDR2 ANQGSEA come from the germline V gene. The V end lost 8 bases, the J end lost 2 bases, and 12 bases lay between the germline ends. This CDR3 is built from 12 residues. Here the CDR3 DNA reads TGCAGCTCCCGAGAGGGCAACACTGAAGCTTTCTTT. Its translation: CSSREGNTEAFF.

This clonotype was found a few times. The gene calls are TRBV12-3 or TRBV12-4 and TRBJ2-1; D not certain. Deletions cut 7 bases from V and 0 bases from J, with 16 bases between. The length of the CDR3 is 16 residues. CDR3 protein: CASTPGASNSYNEQFF. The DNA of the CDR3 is TGTGCCAGCACCCCCGGAGCGAGTAACTCCTACAATGAGCAGTTCTTC.

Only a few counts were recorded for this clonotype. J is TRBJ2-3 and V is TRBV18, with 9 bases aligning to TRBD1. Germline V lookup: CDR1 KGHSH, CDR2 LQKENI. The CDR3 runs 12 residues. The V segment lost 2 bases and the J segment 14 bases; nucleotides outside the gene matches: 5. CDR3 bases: TGTGCCAGCTCACCAAACCGGGACAGGGTGTATTTT. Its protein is CASSPNRDRVYF.

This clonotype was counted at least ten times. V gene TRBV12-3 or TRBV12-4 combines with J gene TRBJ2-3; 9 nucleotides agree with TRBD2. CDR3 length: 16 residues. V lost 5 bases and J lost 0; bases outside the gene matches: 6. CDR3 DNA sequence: TGTGCCAGCAGTCCGGCCGGGACTAGCAGCACAGATACGCAGTATTTT. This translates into CASSPAGTSSTDTQYF.

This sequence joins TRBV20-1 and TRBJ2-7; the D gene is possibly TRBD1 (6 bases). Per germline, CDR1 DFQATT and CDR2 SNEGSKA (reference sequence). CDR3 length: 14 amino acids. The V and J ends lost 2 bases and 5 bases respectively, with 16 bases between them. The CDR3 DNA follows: TGCAGTGCTAGAAACCCACAGGGTGTCCACGAGCAGTACTTC. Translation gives CSARNPQGVHEQYF.

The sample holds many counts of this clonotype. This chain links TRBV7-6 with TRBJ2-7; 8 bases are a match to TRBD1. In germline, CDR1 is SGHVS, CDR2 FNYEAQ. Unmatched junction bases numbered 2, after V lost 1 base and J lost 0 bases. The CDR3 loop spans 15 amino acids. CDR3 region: CASSLGDRSSYEQYF. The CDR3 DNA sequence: TGTGCCAGCAGCTTAGGGGACAGGAGCTCCTACGAGCAGTACTTC.

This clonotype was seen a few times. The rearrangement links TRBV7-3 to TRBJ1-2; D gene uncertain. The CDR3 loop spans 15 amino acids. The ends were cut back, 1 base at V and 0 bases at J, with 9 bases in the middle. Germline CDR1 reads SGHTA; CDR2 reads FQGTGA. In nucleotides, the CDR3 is TGTGCCAGCAGCTTAAGTCAAGACGCTAACTATGGCTACACCTTC. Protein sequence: CASSLSQDANYGYTF.

CDR3 protein: CASSPKFYNEKLFF. Here the CDR3 DNA reads TGTGCCAGCTCACCAAAGTTTTATAATGAAAAACTGTTTTTT. The rearrangement uses TRBV18 and TRBJ1-4; no clear D gene. Germline assignment: CDR1 KGHSH and CDR2 LQKENI. CDR3 length equals 14 residues. V dropped 2 bases and J dropped 4 bases, with 8 bases sitting between them.